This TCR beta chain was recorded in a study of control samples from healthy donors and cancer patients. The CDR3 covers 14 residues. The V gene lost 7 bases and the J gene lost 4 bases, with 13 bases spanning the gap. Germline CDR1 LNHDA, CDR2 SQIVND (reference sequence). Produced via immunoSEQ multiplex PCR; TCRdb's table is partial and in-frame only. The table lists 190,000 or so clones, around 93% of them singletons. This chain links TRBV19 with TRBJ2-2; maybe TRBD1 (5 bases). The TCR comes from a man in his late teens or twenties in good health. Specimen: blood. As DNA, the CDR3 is TGTGCCAGTACCGTCGACAGAGGCACCGGGGAGCTGTTTTTT. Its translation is CASTVDRGTGELFF.